The 22 T cell receptor beta chains below come from one sample, sequenced in a study of blood T cell repertoires in COVID-19. Generated by immunoSEQ multiplex PCR, the TCRdb table keeps only in-frame clones and is missing some. The table includes under 300,000 clones, under 95% detected once. The source material was PBMCs or T cells enriched from blood (not recorded which). Every receptor here comes from a woman younger than 35 who had recovered from COVID-19.

In its sample, this clone was seen once. The chain couples TRBV28 to TRBJ1-2, with TRBD1 as a possible D gene (6 bases). Trimming shortened V by 6 bases and J by 8 bases, and 16 bases separated the two germline ends. CDR3 length: 13 residues. Germline CDR1 and CDR2: MDHEN and SYDVKM. In DNA, the CDR3 is TGTGCCAGCAGAGTGACAGGTGGAAGGGGCTACACCTTC. This gives the protein CASRVTGGRGYTF.

The gene calls are TRBV4-1 and TRBJ2-2; 7 positions agree with TRBD1. Germline assignment: CDR1 MGHRA and CDR2 YSYEKL. V gave up 3 bases and J gave up 2 bases; unmatched junction bases: 12. This CDR3 comprises 18 residues. CDR3 bases: TGCGCCAGCAGCCAGACATCTAGACAGGGAGTAAACACCGGGGAGCTGTTTTTT. Its protein product is CASSQTSRQGVNTGELFF.

The chain uses TRBV18 and TRBJ2-5; 8 nucleotides match TRBD1. Losses at the gene ends were 3 bases for V and 1 base for J; bases not matched to a gene: 1. The CDR3 contains 14 residues. Germline V gene data show CDR1 as KGHSH and CDR2 as LQKENI. CDR3 sequence: CASSPDRVQETQYF. The CDR3 DNA sequence: TGTGCCAGCTCACCGGACAGGGTCCAAGAGACCCAGTACTTC.

The genes are TRBV19 and TRBJ2-1; a possible D gene is TRBD1 (6 bases). The V gene's germline CDR1 is LNHDA and CDR2 SQIVND (reference sequence). V was pared by 4 bases and J by 3 bases, with 10 bases between. This CDR3 spans 14 amino acids. The CDR3 is CASSTHRDYNEQFF. DNA for the CDR3: TGTGCCAGTAGTACTCACAGGGACTACAATGAGCAGTTCTTC.

V is TRBV19 and J is TRBJ1-1, with 8 nucleotides matching TRBD1. The CDR3 runs to 13 residues. Germline V gives CDR1 LNHDA, CDR2 SQIVND (reference sequence). The trim removed 6 bases at V and 5 bases at J, leaving 5 bases unmatched. CDR3 DNA: TGTGCCAGTAGACCCACAGGGGGAACTGAAGCTTTCTTT. It codes for CASRPTGGTEAFF.

The chain carries TRBV3-1 (or the pseudogene TRBV3-2) and TRBJ2-5; D is undetermined. V lost 3 bases and J 3 bases, leaving 5 bases between the germline ends. The CDR3 length is 12 residues. From germline, CDR1 is LGHDT and CDR2 YNNKEL (reference sequence). CDR3 DNA: TGTGCCAGCAGCCAGTCTGAAGAGACCCAGTACTTC. Translation gives CASSQSEETQYF.

The V gene is TRBV24-1, the J gene TRBJ2-1, with 10 bases aligning to TRBD1. Losses at the gene ends were 3 bases for V and 9 bases for J; bases not matched to a gene: 7. Germline lookup yields CDR1 KGHDR and CDR2 SFDVKD. The CDR3 totals 15 residues. Here the CDR3 reads CATSDPGQGRSEQFF. In DNA, the CDR3 is TGTGCCACCAGTGATCCGGGACAGGGGAGGTCTGAGCAGTTCTTC.

The rearrangement joins TRBV9 to TRBJ2-5, with a weak D call TRBD1 (6 bases). Trimming cost V 4 bases and J 3 bases, with 19 bases left between them. This CDR3 is built from 16 residues. Germline loops: CDR1 SGDLS, CDR2 YYNGEE. For the CDR3, the DNA is TGTGCCAGCAGCCCCCGTCTACAGGGAACTAAAGAGACCCAGTACTTC. The encoded protein is CASSPRLQGTKETQYF.

The rearrangement uses TRBV5-6 and TRBJ1-3, with D unclear. Trimming pared 2 bases from V and 9 bases from J, leaving 15 bases between. Germline CDR1 SGHDT, CDR2 YYEEEE. The CDR3 runs 14 residues. The CDR3 sequence: CASSLAVGGRTIYF. In nucleotides, the CDR3 is TGTGCCAGCAGCTTAGCTGTAGGTGGGCGCACCATATATTTT. Supplemented by reference TRBV5-6 and TRBJ1-3, the full variable domain reads DAGVTQSPTHLIKTRGQQVTLRCSPKSGHDTVSWYQQALGQGPQFIFQYYEEEERQRGNFPDRFSGHQFPNYSSELNVNALLLGDSALYLCASSLAVGGRTIYFGEGSWLTVV.

This chain connects TRBV12-3 or TRBV12-4 to TRBJ2-1; 7 bases map to TRBD1. Losses at the gene ends were 10 bases for V and 9 bases for J; bases not matched to a gene: 9. There are 12 residues in the CDR3. In DNA, the CDR3 is TGTGCCACTGAAGACAGGGCCACTGAGCAGTTCTTC. This translates into CATEDRATEQFF.

This clone was recorded only once. The chain combines TRBV7-9 with TRBJ1-2; 9 bases are a match to TRBD1. CDR1 and CDR2 from the germline V gene are SEHNR and FQNEAQ (reference sequence). CDR3 length: 15 residues. Germline trimming cut 5 bases from V and 6 bases from J; bases unmatched to any gene: 10. CDR3: CASSLTGGPGHGYTF. CDR3 nucleotide sequence: TGTGCCAGCAGCCTAACAGGGGGCCCGGGACATGGCTACACCTTC.

The chain employs TRBV6-5 and TRBJ1-2; D gene ambiguous. The CDR3 totals 13 residues. The V and J ends lost 6 bases and 5 bases respectively, with 13 bases between them. Germline CDR1 MNHEY, CDR2 SVGAGI. The CDR3 bases are TGTGCCAGCAGGCTGGAGGTCGGGTATGGCTACACCTTC. Translating it yields CASRLEVGYGYTF.

This chain connects TRBV15 to TRBJ1-2; unclear D gene. The V gene's germline CDR1 is LNHNV and CDR2 YYDKDF (reference sequence). CDR3 length: 14 amino acids. V was cut by 0 bases and J by 13 bases, with 18 bases left in between. Written as DNA, the CDR3 is TGTGCCACCAGCAGAGATCCCCCCCCAGACCGGAGCACCTTC. This encodes CATSRDPPPDRSTF.

This chain connects TRBV9 to TRBJ2-1, with 12 nucleotides matching TRBD2. Germline V gene lookup returns CDR1 SGDLS and CDR2 YYNGEE. This CDR3 region has 15 residues. Germline trimming cut 3 bases from V and 10 bases from J; bases unmatched to any gene: 8. The CDR3 sequence is CASSGGLAGITEQFF. The CDR3 nucleotides are TGTGCCAGCAGCGGCGGACTAGCGGGGATAACGGAGCAGTTCTTC.

The chain combines TRBV15 with TRBJ2-1, with D perhaps matching TRBD2 (5 bases). CDR3 length: 16 residues. Trimming shortened V by 0 bases and J by 1 base, and 10 bases separated the two germline ends. The germline CDR1 and CDR2 sequences are LNHNV and YYDKDF (reference sequence). Here the CDR3 DNA reads TGTGCCACCAGCAGAGATAGGACTGTGTCCTACAATGAGCAGTTCTTC. This codes for CATSRDRTVSYNEQFF.

V is TRBV28 and J is TRBJ2-2; D is unclear. The CDR3 has 13 amino acids. Germline-derived CDR1 and CDR2 are MDHEN and SYDVKM. Trimming removed 7 bases from V and 3 bases from J, with 9 bases in between. The DNA for the CDR3 is TGTGCCAGCATGTACCGGGACACCGGGGAGCTGTTTTTT. It codes for CASMYRDTGELFF.

The chain carries TRBV28 and TRBJ2-7, with 10 nucleotides matching TRBD1. V lost 3 bases, J lost 5 bases, and 4 bases stayed unmatched. This CDR3 region has 14 residues. Germline V gene data show CDR1 as MDHEN and CDR2 as SYDVKM. The CDR3 loop is CASSLTGGPDEQYF. The CDR3 nucleotides are TGTGCCAGCAGTTTGACAGGGGGCCCCGACGAGCAGTACTTC.

The V and J genes are TRBV5-4 and TRBJ2-3; 7 bases map to TRBD2. This CDR3 is 20 amino acids long. CDR1 and CDR2 from the germline V gene are SGHNT and YYREEE (reference sequence). Trimming at V came to 4 bases and at J to 3 bases, leaving 23 bases not matched to a gene. The CDR3 nucleotides read TGTGCCAGCAGCCCTGGCGGGCTAGCGGTCCGGAATGGGTTAACAGATACGCAGTATTTT. This codes for CASSPGGLAVRNGLTDTQYF. The whole variable domain, remainder taken from reference TRBV5-4 and TRBJ2-3, is ETGVTQSPTHLIKTRGQQVTLRCSSQSGHNTVSWYQQALGQGPQFIFQYYREEENGRGNFPPRFSGLQFPNYSSELNVNALELDDSALYLCASSPGGLAVRNGLTDTQYFGPGTRLTVL.

The chain carries TRBV9 and TRBJ2-3; D might be TRBD2 (6 bases). Per the germline V gene, CDR1 is SGDLS and CDR2 is YYNGEE. V was trimmed by 2 bases and J by 5 bases, leaving 9 bases between them. This CDR3 spans 13 amino acids. The CDR3 DNA follows: TGTGCCAGCAGCGTGGAAGCGGGAGATACGCAGTATTTT. It encodes CASSVEAGDTQYF.

This rearrangement joins TRBV4-1 to TRBJ1-1, with D possibly matching TRBD1 (6 bases). This CDR3 comprises 15 residues. Deletions cut 0 bases from V and 0 bases from J, with 8 bases between. The germline CDR1 and CDR2 sequences are MGHRA and YSYEKL. The CDR3 here is CASSQEGALNTEAFF. CDR3 coding DNA: TGCGCCAGCAGCCAAGAGGGGGCGCTGAACACTGAAGCTTTCTTT.

The rearrangement uses TRBV9 and TRBJ1-4; D is ambiguous. The CDR3 is 12 residues long. Trimming took off 4 bases at V and 6 bases at J, with 7 bases between the two ends. CDR1 and CDR2 from the germline V gene are SGDLS and YYNGEE. The CDR3 DNA follows: TGTGCCAGCAGCCCCGGGTATGAAAAACTGTTTTTT. Amino acids: CASSPGYEKLFF.

The chain couples TRBV24-1 to TRBJ1-1; 7 nucleotides agree with TRBD1. This CDR3 spans 13 amino acids. V dropped 7 bases and J dropped 4; count of bases not matched to a gene: 5. In germline, CDR1 is KGHDR, CDR2 SFDVKD. This chain's CDR3 is CATSGQDLTEAFF. CDR3 nucleotides: TGTGCCACCAGCGGACAGGACCTCACTGAAGCTTTCTTT.